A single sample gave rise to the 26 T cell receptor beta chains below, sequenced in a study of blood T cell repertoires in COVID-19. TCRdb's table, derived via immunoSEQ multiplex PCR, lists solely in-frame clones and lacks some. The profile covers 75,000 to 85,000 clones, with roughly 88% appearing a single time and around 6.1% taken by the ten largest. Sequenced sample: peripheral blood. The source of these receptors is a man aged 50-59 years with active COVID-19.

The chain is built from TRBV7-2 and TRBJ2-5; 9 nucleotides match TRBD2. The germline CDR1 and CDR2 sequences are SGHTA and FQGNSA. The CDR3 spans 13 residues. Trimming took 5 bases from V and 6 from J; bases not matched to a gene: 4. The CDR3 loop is CASSRRGGQTQYF. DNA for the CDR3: TGTGCCAGCAGCCGGCGGGGGGGACAGACCCAGTACTTC.

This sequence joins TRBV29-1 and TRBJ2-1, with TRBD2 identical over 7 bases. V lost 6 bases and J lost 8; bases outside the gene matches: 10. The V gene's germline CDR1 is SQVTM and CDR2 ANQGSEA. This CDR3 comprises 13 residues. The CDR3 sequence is CSVSSLAGDEQFF. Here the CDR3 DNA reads TGCAGCGTCTCCTCCTTAGCGGGCGATGAGCAGTTCTTC.

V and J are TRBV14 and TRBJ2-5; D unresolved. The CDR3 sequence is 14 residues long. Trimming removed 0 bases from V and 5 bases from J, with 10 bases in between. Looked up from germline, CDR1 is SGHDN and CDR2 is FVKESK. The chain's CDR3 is CASSQDRLSETQYF. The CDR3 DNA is TGTGCCAGCAGCCAAGACCGACTTTCGGAGACCCAGTACTTC.

The CDR3 nucleotides read TGCAGTGCTAGTAATACGGTCACCAACCAAGAGACCCAGTACTTC. Protein product: CSASNTVTNQETQYF. The chain combines TRBV20-1 with TRBJ2-5; D remains ambiguous. Trimming removed 3 bases at V and 0 bases at J, with 14 bases between. Germline V gives CDR1 DFQATT, CDR2 SNEGSKA (reference sequence). The CDR3 has 15 residues.

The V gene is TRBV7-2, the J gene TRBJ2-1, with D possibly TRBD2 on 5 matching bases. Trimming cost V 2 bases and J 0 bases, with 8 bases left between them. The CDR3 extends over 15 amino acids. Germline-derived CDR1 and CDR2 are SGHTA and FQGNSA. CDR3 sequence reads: CASSLRTRSYNEQFF. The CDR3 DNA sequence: TGTGCCAGCAGCTTAAGGACTCGCTCCTACAATGAGCAGTTCTTC.

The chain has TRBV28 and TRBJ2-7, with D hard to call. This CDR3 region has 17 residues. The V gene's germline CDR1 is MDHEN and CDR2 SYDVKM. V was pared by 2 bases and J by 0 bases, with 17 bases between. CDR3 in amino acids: CASSLVMSNPSSYEQYF. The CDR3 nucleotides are TGTGCCAGCAGTTTAGTCATGAGTAACCCGAGCTCCTACGAGCAGTACTTC.

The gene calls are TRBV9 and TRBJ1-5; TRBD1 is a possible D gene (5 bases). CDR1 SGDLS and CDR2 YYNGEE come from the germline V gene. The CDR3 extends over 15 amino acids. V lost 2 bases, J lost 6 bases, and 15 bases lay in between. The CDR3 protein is CASSVDPGSSQPQHF. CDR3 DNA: TGTGCCAGCAGCGTTGATCCAGGGTCGAGTCAGCCCCAGCATTTT.

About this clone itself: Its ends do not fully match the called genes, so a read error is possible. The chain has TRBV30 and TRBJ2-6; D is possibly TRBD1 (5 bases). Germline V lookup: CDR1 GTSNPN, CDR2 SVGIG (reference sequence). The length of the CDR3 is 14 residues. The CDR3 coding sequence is TGCGCTTCTCAGGGCCGCTCCGGGGCCAACGTCCTGACTTTC. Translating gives CASQGRSGANVLTF. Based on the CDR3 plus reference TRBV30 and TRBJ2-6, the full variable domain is SQTIHQWPATLVQPVGSPLSLECTVEGTSNPNLYWYRQAAGRGLQLLFYSVGIGQISSEVPQNLSASRPQDRQFILSSKKLLLSDSGFYLCASQGRSGANVLTFGAGSRLTVL.

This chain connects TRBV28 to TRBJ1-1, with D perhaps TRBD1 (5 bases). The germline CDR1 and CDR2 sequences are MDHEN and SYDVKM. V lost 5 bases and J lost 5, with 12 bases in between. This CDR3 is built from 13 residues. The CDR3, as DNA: TGTGCCAGCAGTGGCGCACAGGTGACTGAAGCTTTCTTT. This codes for CASSGAQVTEAFF.

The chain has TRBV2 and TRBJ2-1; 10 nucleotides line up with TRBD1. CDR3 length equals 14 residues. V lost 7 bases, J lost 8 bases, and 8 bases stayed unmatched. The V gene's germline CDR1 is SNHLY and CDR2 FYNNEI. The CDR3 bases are TGTGCCAGCAAGCTAGGACAGGGGGGACATGAGCAGTTCTTC. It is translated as CASKLGQGGHEQFF.

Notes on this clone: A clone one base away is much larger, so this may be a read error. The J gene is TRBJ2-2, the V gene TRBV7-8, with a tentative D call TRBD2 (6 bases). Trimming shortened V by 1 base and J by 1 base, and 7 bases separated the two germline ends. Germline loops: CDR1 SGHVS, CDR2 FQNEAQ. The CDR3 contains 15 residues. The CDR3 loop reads CASSLVGGNTGELFF. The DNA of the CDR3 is TGTGCCAGCAGCTTAGTGGGAGGGAACACCGGGGAGCTGTTTTTT.

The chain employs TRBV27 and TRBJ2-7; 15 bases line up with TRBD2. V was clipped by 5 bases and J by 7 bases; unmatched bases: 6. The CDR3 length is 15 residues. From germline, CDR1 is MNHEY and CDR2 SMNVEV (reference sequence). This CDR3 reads CASSRTSGRAGEQYF. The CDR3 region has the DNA TGTGCCAGCAGTCGGACTAGCGGGAGGGCCGGAGAGCAGTACTTC.

The CDR3 reads CASSQNTEAFF. The DNA of the CDR3 is TGTGCCAGCAGCCAGAACACTGAAGCTTTCTTT. This chain joins TRBV28 and TRBJ1-1, with D uncertain. Trimming stripped 6 bases from V and 1 base from J, with 3 bases between. This CDR3 comprises 11 residues. Germline loops: CDR1 MDHEN, CDR2 SYDVKM.

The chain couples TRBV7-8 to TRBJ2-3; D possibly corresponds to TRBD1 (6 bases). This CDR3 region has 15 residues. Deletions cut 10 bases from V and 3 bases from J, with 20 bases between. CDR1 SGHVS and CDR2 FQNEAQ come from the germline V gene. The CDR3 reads CATTYRVGRTDTQYF. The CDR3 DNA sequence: TGTGCCACGACTTACAGGGTAGGGCGTACAGATACGCAGTATTTT.

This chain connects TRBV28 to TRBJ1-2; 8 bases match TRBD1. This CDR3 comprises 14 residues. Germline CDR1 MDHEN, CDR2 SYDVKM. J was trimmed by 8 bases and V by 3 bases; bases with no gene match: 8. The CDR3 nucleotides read TGTGCCAGCAGTTTCACAGGGGGACACTCGGGCTACACCTTC. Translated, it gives CASSFTGGHSGYTF.

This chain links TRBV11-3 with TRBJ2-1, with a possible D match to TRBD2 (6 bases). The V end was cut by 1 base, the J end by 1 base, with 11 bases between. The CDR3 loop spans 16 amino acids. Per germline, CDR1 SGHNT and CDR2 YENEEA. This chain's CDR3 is CASSLVGTRSYNEQFF. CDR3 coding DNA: TGTGCCAGCAGCTTAGTAGGGACTCGATCCTACAATGAGCAGTTCTTC.

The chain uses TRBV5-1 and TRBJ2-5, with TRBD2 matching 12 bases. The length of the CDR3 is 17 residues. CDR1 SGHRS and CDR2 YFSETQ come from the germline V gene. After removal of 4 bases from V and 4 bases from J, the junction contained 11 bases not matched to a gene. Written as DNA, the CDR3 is TGCGCCAGCAGCCAAAGCCTCGGACTAGCGGGAATAGAGACCCAGTACTTC. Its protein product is CASSQSLGLAGIETQYF.

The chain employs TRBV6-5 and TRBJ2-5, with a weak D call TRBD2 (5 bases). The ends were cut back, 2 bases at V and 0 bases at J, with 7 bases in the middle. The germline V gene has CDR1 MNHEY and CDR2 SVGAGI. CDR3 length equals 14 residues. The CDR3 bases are TGTGCCAGCAGTTACGTGGACTACCAAGAGACCCAGTACTTC. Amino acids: CASSYVDYQETQYF.

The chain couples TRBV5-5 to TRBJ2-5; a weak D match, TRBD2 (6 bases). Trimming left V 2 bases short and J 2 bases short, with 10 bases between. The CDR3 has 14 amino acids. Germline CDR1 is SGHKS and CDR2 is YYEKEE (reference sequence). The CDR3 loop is CASSFGGPQETQYF. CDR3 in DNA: TGTGCCAGCAGCTTCGGAGGGCCTCAAGAGACCCAGTACTTC.

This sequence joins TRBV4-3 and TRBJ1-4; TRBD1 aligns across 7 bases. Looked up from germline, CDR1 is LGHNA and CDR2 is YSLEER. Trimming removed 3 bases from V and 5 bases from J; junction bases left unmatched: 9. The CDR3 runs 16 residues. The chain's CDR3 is CASSHLRGQPNEKLFF. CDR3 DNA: TGCGCCAGCAGCCATCTCCGGGGACAGCCAAATGAAAAACTGTTTTTT.

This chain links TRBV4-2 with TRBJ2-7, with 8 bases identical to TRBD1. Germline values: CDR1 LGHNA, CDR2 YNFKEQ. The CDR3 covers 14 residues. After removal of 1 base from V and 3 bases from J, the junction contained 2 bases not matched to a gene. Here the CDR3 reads CASSQGGTGYEQYF. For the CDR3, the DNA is TGTGCCAGCAGCCAAGGGGGGACAGGCTACGAGCAGTACTTC.

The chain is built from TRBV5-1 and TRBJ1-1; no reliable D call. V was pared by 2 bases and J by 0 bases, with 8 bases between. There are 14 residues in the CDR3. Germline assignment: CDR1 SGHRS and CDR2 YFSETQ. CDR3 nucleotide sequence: TGCGCCAGCAGCTTACAGCTCATGAACACTGAAGCTTTCTTT. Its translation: CASSLQLMNTEAFF.

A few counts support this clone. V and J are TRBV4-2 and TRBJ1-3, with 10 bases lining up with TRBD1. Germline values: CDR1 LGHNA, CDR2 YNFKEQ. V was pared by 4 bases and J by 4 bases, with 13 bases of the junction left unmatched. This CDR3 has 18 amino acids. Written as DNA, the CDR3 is TGTGCCAGCAGCCGGGGAGGGGGGACAGGGGATCCCGGAAACACCATATATTTT. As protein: CASSRGGGTGDPGNTIYF.

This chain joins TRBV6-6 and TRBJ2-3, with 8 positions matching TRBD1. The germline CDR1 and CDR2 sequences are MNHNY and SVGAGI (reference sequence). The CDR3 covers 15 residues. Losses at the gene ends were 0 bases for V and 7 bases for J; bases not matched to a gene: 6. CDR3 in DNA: TGTGCCAGCAGTTACTCCCAGGGCAGGGGGCATACGCAGTATTTT. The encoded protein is CASSYSQGRGHTQYF.

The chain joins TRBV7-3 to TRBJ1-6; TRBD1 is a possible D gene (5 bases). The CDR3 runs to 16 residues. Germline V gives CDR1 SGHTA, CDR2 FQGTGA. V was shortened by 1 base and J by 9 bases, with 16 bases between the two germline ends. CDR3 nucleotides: TGTGCCAGCAGCTTAAATGGGGCTACTTCTAGTTCACCCCTCCACTTT. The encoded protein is CASSLNGATSSSPLHF.

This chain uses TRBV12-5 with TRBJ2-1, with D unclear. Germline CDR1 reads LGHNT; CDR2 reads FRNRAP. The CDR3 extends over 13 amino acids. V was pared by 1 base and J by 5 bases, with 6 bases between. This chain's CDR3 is CASGLGRNNEQFF. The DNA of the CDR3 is TGTGCTAGTGGTTTGGGCAGGAACAATGAGCAGTTCTTC.